This T cell receptor beta chain appears in the sequencing data of a study of cytomegalovirus exposure and HLA in healthy donors. Study-wide findings and caveats: When the data were analyzed later, several of the most significant clusters appeared to be linked to common viral pathogens.

The length of the CDR3 is 12 residues. Germline loops: CDR1 SGHAT, CDR2 FQNNGV. Trimming cost V 8 bases and J 4 bases, with 10 bases left between them. On this clone itself: Its antigen remains unidentified.

PCR involved 60 Vbeta and 13 Jbeta primers. The protocol was immunoSEQ multiplex PCR, while the TCRdb copy is restricted to in-frame clones and leaves out a portion. This sample has 150,000 or so clones, with roughly 74% found just once. The receptor's source is a young man in good health and CMV-seronegative. This chain connects TRBV11-2 to TRBJ2-3; possibly TRBD2 for D (5 bases). Sequences were obtained from PBMCs. The CDR3 is CASATSADTQYF. The CDR3 DNA is TGTGCCAGCGCTACTAGTGCAGATACGCAGTATTTT.